The 5 T cell receptor beta chains below all came from one sample that was sequenced in a study of prognosis after radiotherapy for stage I lung cancer (dated by TCRdb to 2020 to 2023). The listed sequencing device is Illumina HiSeq 3000. The TCR beta CDR3 region was amplified from genomic DNA by two rounds of multiplex PCR. In the first round of PCR, primers specific to each TRBV and TRBJ gene were used, and the primer sequences are filed in Chinese patent CN105087789A. TCRdb reworked the public reads: Q25 trimming with fastp, MiXCR clone assembly, productive beta chains retained. Rows matching on CDR3 protein sequence are summarized as one entry with the most common DNA and genes. The sample table contains 15,000 to 20,000 distinct CDR3 sequences; only one count was recorded for 50% of them. Less than 35% of the sample lies in the top ten. Sequencing was performed on PBMCs, taken before or after stereotactic body radiation therapy (not recorded which). These receptors were taken from a donor of 50 years or more with non-small cell lung cancer.

A note on this clonotype: This likely traces to a read error, being one base from a far larger clone. V is TRBV6-4 and J is TRBJ2-2, with TRBD2 matching 7 bases. Germline V gene data show CDR1 as MRHNA and CDR2 as SNTAGT. The CDR3 has 14 residues. The CDR3 bases are TGTGCCATCAGTTTGGTCGGGAGGACCGGGGAGCTGTTTTTT. Residues: CAISLVGRTGELFF.

This clonotype is medium-sized by share. The chain employs TRBV12-3 or TRBV12-4 and TRBJ2-3; TRBD2 aligns across 12 bases. Trimming took 5 bases from V and 6 from J; bases not matched to a gene: 6. The CDR3 consists of 15 residues. CDR3 in amino acids: CASSLLAGGPDTQYF. The CDR3 DNA reads as TGTGCCAGCAGTCTTCTAGCGGGAGGGCCGGATACGCAGTATTTT.

Sample share makes this clonotype medium-sized. In DNA, the CDR3 is TGTGCCAGCAGTTTTCGAGCGGGAGTGGGTGAGCAGTTCTTC. This encodes CASSFRAGVGEQFF. This rearrangement joins TRBV12-3 or TRBV12-4 to TRBJ2-1; 8 bases are shared with TRBD2. V trimming: 3 bases; J trimming: 9 bases; junction bases outside the gene matches: 7. There are 14 residues in the CDR3.

V is TRBV2 and J is TRBJ2-7, with 8 positions matching TRBD2. The germline V gene encodes CDR1 SNHLY and CDR2 FYNNEI. The CDR3 extends over 16 amino acids. V gave up 1 base and J gave up 3 bases; unmatched junction bases: 8. DNA for the CDR3: TGTGCCAGCAGTGAAGGGCCCCCGGGGGGGGGCTACGAGCAGTACTTC. It specifies CASSEGPPGGGYEQYF.

The CDR3, as DNA: TGTGCCAGCAGTTATTCCACGGCAGACCCTGGTGAAAAACTGTTTTTT. This gives the protein CASSYSTADPGEKLFF. The V call is TRBV6-9, the J call TRBJ1-4; D is unclear. The CDR3 consists of 16 residues. The germline gives CDR1 MNHGY, CDR2 SVAAGI. V was trimmed by 0 bases and J by 7 bases, leaving 15 bases between them.